The clone carrying this T cell receptor (beta chain) came up many times. The antigen is undetermined. Per the germline V gene, CDR1 is SGHDT and CDR2 is YYEEEE. The CDR3 has 12 amino acids. V shed 4 bases and J shed 6 bases, with 8 bases lying between them. It was with unique molecular identifiers that the TCRbeta library was prepared. TCRdb passed the PCR reads through MiXCR, listing each CDR3 protein once. The data contain more than 200,000 distinct CDR3 sequences, about a quarter of them seen just once; the ten biggest clones take up about 2.8%. This specimen belongs to a study of T-cell reconstitution after alpha-beta-depleted transplantation in children. Whole-study results and caveats: A year had passed since transplant, and T-cell counts and diversity by then came mostly from newly produced T cells. For some patients, TCRbeta diversity was high at day 60 because of recipient T cells and thymic progenitors that survived. Approximately two months post-transplant, alpha-beta T cells reportedly originated from several hundred expanded graft clones.

This receptor was identified in a girl aged 2 to 10 with Fanconi anemia, due to receive a stem cell transplant. J is TRBJ2-1 and V is TRBV5-6, with D hard to call. Here the sequenced sample was PBMCs, taken before TCRalphabeta/CD19-depleted stem cell transplant. The DNA of the CDR3 is TGTGCCAGCAGCGGCGCCCCCAATGAGCAGTTCTTC. Amino acid sequence: CASSGAPNEQFF.